This T cell receptor beta chain was profiled in a study of blood T cell repertoires in COVID-19. Study summary: Specimens from acute and convalescent COVID-19 originated in the United States, Italy and Spain. PBMCs, B-cell-depleted T cells, or T cells were the source of the cDNA or gDNA that made up the material.

The Seattle patients, enrolled during active infection, were followed longitudinally. Original processing methods: For nucleated cells, counts were estimated from reference gene primer amplification. Measured with immunoSEQ multiplex PCR; TCRdb has only the in-frame clones, and not every one. V and J calls and clone size are those listed in that table; D and trimming were worked out from the DNA. The sample carries 200,000 to 250,000 clones, under 85% recorded once. Germline loops: CDR1 PRHDT, CDR2 FYEKMQ (reference sequence). The V end was cut by 5 bases, the J end by 1 base, with 14 bases between. The CDR3 runs 15 residues.

The material sequenced was peripheral blood. This clonotype was sampled from an elderly woman with COVID-19, enrolled during active disease. The chain employs TRBV13 and TRBJ1-1; perhaps TRBD1 as D (5 bases). The CDR3 spells CASSPAGGRNTEAFF. The DNA of the CDR3 is TGTGCCAGCAGCCCCGCGGGGGGACGGAACACTGAAGCTTTCTTT. Full variable domain (outside the CDR3, taken from reference TRBV13 and TRBJ1-1): AAGVIQSPRHLIKEKRETATLKCYPIPRHDTVYWYQQGPGQDPQFLISFYEKMQSDKGSIPDRFSAQQFSDYHSELNMSSLELGDSALYFCASSPAGGRNTEAFFGQGTRLTVV.